A single sample gave rise to the 13 T cell receptor beta chains below, sequenced in a study of regulatory T cells in long-lasting Graves disease. In building TCR beta libraries, iRepertoire HTBI primers were used together with Arm-PCR of CDR3 regions. TCRdb independently ran MiXCR on the multiplex PCR reads; one entry per CDR3 protein. This sample carries roughly 470,000 distinct CDR3 sequences, about 20% of them seen once, and the ten largest clones take over 7.5%. Time point described: persistent/refractory GD, antithyroid drugs over 5 years with positive TRAb. The TCR library was made from RNA extracted from PBMCs. The input for sequencing was peripheral blood mononuclear cells (PBMCs), taken when the disease was refractory, from a patient treated with antithyroid drugs. The receptors derive from a female donor with Graves disease.

This clonotype has more than one count but fewer than ten. CDR3 nucleotide sequence: TGTGCCAGCAGCTTATCCGGCGGCGTACTAGCGGGAGAGACCCAGTACTTC. Encoded protein: CASSLSGGVLAGETQYF. The chain links TRBV7-3 to TRBJ2-5, with 9 bases fitting TRBD2. Germline CDR1 SGHTA, CDR2 FQGTGA. The CDR3 length is 17 residues. Unmatched junction bases numbered 11, after V lost 2 bases and J lost 4 bases.

This clonotype has just one count. The V gene is TRBV9, the J gene TRBJ2-5, with unresolved D. V was pared by 1 base and J by 5 bases, with 18 bases between. The CDR3 has 16 residues. CDR1 SGDLS and CDR2 YYNGEE come from the germline V gene. The CDR3 here is CASSVTPAALWETQYF. The CDR3 DNA reads as TGTGCCAGCAGCGTAACCCCCGCTGCGCTCTGGGAGACCCAGTACTTC.

This clonotype came up many times. This chain uses TRBV20-1 with TRBJ2-7; D is unclear. This CDR3 contains 13 residues. CDR1 and CDR2 from the germline V gene are DFQATT and SNEGSKA (reference sequence). V was clipped by 0 bases and J by 2 bases, with 8 bases between them. The CDR3 protein is CSARDPTTYEQYF. The CDR3 coding sequence is TGCAGTGCTAGAGACCCTACGACCTACGAGCAGTACTTC.

This clonotype was picked up many times. V and J are TRBV7-8 and TRBJ2-7; TRBD2 might be the D (6 bases). CDR1 and CDR2 (germline): SGHVS, FQNEAQ. The CDR3 runs to 14 residues. V shed 3 bases and J shed 5 bases, with 14 bases lying between them. CDR3 sequence reads: CASSFSGSVDEQYF. The CDR3 coding sequence is TGTGCCAGCAGCTTTTCCGGGAGCGTCGACGAGCAGTACTTC.

The sample holds a few counts of this clonotype. The rearrangement uses TRBV29-1 and TRBJ1-6; D gene uncertain. The length of the CDR3 is 13 residues. V was cut by 4 bases and J by 10 bases, with 14 bases left in between. Germline CDR1 SQVTM, CDR2 ANQGSEA. The CDR3 nucleotides are TGCAGCGTTGTGGTCTTAGGTCTATCACCCCTCCACTTT. It translates to CSVVVLGLSPLHF.

This clonotype was seen at least ten times. V and J are TRBV3-1 and TRBJ1-5; D might be TRBD1 (5 bases). V was shortened by 4 bases and J by 1 base, with 17 bases between the two germline ends. The CDR3 is 17 residues long. Germline CDR1 and CDR2: LGHDT and YNNKEL (reference sequence). CDR3 bases: TGTGCCAGCAGCCGCCATAGGGGTCCAGGGAGCAATCAGCCCCAGCATTTT. Translation gives CASSRHRGPGSNQPQHF.

This sequence joins TRBV19 and TRBJ1-1; D not certain. The V and J ends lost 1 base and 7 bases respectively, with 7 bases between them. CDR3 length: 12 residues. From germline, CDR1 is LNHDA and CDR2 SQIVND (reference sequence). The CDR3 loop is CASSIGYSEAFF. The DNA of the CDR3 is TGTGCCAGTAGTATAGGTTACAGTGAAGCTTTCTTT.

The rearrangement links TRBV30 to TRBJ1-2; D ambiguous. Trimming stripped 0 bases from V and 1 base from J, with 6 bases between. From germline, CDR1 is GTSNPN and CDR2 SVGIG (reference sequence). The CDR3 contains 13 residues. CDR3 nucleotides: TGTGCCTGGAGTGTAGACCTTAACTATGGCTACACCTTC. This translates into CAWSVDLNYGYTF.

A word on this clonotype: A clone one base away is much larger, so this may be a read error. The CDR3 does not end in the conserved phenylalanine or tryptophan, so this is likely a read error. The chain is built from TRBV15 and TRBJ2-4; the D is unclear. Germline V gene sequence: CDR1 LNHNV, CDR2 YYDKDF (reference sequence). V was cut by 0 bases and J by 0 bases, with 6 bases left in between. This CDR3 is 15 amino acids long. CDR3 DNA: TGTGCCACCAGCAGAGATAGCCTAGCCAAAAACATTCAGTACCTC. It translates to CATSRDSLAKNIQYL.

The chain carries TRBV12-3 or TRBV12-4 and TRBJ2-1, with 8 bases identical to TRBD2. CDR3 size: 15 residues. V lost 0 bases to trimming and J lost 3 bases; unmatched junction nucleotides: 1. CDR3 residues: CASSLASGIYNEQFF. For the CDR3, the DNA is TGTGCCAGCAGTTTAGCTAGCGGGATCTACAATGAGCAGTTCTTC.

This clonotype was seen repeatedly, ten times or more. The chain has TRBV5-1 and TRBJ1-2; D is uncertain. Per germline, CDR1 SGHRS and CDR2 YFSETQ. This CDR3 has 13 amino acids. The V and J ends lost 0 bases and 8 bases respectively, with 11 bases between them. Written as DNA, the CDR3 is TGCGCCAGCAGCTTGGTGGGAACGTCGGGCTACACCTTC. This codes for CASSLVGTSGYTF.

A few counts support this clonotype. The V and J genes are TRBV20-1 and TRBJ2-7; TRBD1 matches at 9 bases. The CDR3 sequence is 13 residues long. From germline, CDR1 is DFQATT and CDR2 SNEGSKA (reference sequence). CDR3 bases: TGCAGGGCACAGGGGGCGCCCCCCTACGAGCAGTACTTC. Translation: CRAQGAPPYEQYF.

This clonotype was detected many times. J is TRBJ2-5 and V is TRBV29-1; 8 bases map to TRBD2. V was pared by 1 base and J by 2 bases, with 6 bases of the junction left unmatched. There are 15 residues in the CDR3. Per the germline V gene, CDR1 is SQVTM and CDR2 is ANQGSEA. The CDR3 here is CSVEGTGGKQETQYF. The CDR3 region has the DNA TGCAGCGTTGAAGGAACGGGAGGGAAGCAAGAGACCCAGTACTTC.